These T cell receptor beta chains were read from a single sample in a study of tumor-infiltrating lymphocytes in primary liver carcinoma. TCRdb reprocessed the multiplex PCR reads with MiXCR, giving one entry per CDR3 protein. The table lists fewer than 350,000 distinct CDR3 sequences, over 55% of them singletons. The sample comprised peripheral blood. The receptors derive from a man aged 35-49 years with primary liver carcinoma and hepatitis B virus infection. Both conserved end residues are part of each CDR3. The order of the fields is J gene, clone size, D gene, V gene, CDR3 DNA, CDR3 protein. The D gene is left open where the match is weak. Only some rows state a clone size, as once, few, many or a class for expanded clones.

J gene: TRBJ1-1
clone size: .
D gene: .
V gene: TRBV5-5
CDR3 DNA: TGTGCCAGGAGCGAGGGCAGGGTGAACATTGAAGCTTTCTTT
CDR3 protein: CARSEGRVNIEAFF

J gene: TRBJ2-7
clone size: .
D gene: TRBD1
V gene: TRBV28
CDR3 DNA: TGTGCCAGCAGTTCTGAGACAGGGGGCTCCTACGAGCAGTACTTC
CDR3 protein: CASSSETGGSYEQYF

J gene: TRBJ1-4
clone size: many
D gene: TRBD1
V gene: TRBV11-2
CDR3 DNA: TGTGCCAGCAGCTTTCTGGGACAGAATAATGAAAAACTGTTTTTT
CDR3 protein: CASSFLGQNNEKLFF

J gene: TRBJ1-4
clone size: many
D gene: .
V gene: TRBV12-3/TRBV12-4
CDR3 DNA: TGTGCCAGCAGTTTTCGGGAAAAACTGTTTTTT
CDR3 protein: CASSFREKLFF

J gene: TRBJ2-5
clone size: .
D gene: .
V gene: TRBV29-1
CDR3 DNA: TGCAGCGTTGAACTCAATATCCAAGAGACCCAGTACTTC
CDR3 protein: CSVELNIQETQYF

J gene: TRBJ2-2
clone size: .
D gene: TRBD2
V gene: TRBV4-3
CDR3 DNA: TGCGCCAGCAGCCAAGATATGGCTAGCGGGGGCAGGGAACTGTTTTTT
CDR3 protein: CASSQDMASGGRELFF

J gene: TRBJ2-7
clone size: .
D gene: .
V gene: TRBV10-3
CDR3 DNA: TGTGCCATCAGTGGACCGGGGAGGCACGAGCAGTACTTC
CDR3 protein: CAISGPGRHEQYF

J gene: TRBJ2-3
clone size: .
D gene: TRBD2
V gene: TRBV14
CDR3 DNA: TGTGCCAGCAGCCTGACTAGCGGCGCCGATACGCAGTATTTT
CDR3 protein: CASSLTSGADTQYF

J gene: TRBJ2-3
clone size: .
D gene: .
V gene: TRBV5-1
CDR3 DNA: TGCGCCAGCAGCCAAACAGGAGGGCCAGATGCGCAGTATTTT
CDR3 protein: CASSQTGGPDAQYF

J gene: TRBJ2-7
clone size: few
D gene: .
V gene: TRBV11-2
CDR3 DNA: TGTGCCAGCAGCTTAGGCAGGGTGGGCGAGCAGTACTTC
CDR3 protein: CASSLGRVGEQYF

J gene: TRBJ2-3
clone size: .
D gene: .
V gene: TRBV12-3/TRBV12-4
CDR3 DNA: TGTGCCAGCAGGGCTGGAGGAGATACGCAGTATTTT
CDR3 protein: CASRAGGDTQYF

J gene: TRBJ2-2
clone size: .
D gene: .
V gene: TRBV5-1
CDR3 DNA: TGCGCCAGCAGCTTGGTTGTCGCGAACACCGGGGAGCTGTTTTTT
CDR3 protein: CASSLVVANTGELFF

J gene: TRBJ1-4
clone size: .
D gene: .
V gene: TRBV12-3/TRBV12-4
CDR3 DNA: TGTGCCAGCTCATCGCCCCTGCAGGGGAGTGAAAAACTGTTTTTT
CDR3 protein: CASSSPLQGSEKLFF

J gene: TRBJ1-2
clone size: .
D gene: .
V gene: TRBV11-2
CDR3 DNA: TGTGTTAGCAGTCCCCGGGTCCGGAGCTATGGCTACACCTTC
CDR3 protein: CVSSPRVRSYGYTF

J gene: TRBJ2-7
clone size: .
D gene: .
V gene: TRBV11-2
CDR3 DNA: TGTGCCAGCAGCCGGACAGAAACTTACGAGCAGTACTTC
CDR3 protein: CASSRTETYEQYF

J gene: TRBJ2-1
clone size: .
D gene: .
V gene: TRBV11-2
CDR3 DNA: TGTCCCAGCAGCTTAGTCCTCCTCTCCTACAATGGGCAGTTCTTC
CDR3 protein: CPSSLVLLSYNGQFF

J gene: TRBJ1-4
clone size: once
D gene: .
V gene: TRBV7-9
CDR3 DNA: TGTGCCAGCAGCCCCAGGGATCGCGCAGCTTATGAAAAACTGTTTTTT
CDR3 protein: CASSPRDRAAYEKLFF

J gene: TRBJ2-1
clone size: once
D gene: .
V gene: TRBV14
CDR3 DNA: TGTGCCAACAGCCAAGATCTAGTGAACAATGAGCAGTTCTTC
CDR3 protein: CANSQDLVNNEQFF

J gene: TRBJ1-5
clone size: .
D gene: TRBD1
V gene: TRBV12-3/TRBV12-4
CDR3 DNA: TGTGCCAGCAGCCTGACAGGGGGCTGGCAGCCCCAGCATTTT
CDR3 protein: CASSLTGGWQPQHF

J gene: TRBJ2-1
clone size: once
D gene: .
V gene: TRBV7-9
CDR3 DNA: TGTGCCAGCAGCTTAACCGGGCATGGGAATGAGCAGTTCTTC
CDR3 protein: CASSLTGHGNEQFF

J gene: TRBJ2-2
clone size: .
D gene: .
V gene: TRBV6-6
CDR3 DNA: TGTGCCAGCAGTTTCCCGAGTGGGGCGCAGCCCGGGAAGCTGTTTTTT
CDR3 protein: CASSFPSGAQPGKLFF

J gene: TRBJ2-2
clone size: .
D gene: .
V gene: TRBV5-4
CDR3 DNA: TGTGCCAGCAGCTCACGGACCGAACTCACCGAGGAGCTGTCTTTT
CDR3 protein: CASSSRTELTEELSF

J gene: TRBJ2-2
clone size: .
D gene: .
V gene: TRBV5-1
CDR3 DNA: TGCGCCAGCAGCCCAGACACCTCCGGGGCCGGGAAGCTGTTTTTT
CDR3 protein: CASSPDTSGAGKLFF

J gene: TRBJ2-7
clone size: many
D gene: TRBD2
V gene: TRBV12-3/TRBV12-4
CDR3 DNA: TGTGCCAGCAGTTTATTCCGCGGGAGGGCCGGCTACGAGCAGTACTTC
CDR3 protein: CASSLFRGRAGYEQYF

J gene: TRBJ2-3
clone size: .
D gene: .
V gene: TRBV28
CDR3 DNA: TGTGCCAGCAGTTTATCATGGGATACGCAGTATTTT
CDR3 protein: CASSLSWDTQYF

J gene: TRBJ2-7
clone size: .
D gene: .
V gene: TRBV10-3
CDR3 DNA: TGTGCCATCAGTAAGATCGTCCTCAATTACGAGCAGTACTTC
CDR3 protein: CAISKIVLNYEQYF

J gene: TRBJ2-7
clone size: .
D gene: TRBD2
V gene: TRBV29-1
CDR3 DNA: TGCAGCGTTGAATTAGTGACCCGGGAGGGCTCCTACGACCAGTACTTC
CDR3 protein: CSVELVTREGSYDQYF

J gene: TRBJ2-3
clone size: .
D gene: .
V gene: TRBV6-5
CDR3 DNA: TGTGCCAGCAGAGGACAGTGGGGCAATCAGCCCCAGTATTTT
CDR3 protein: CASRGQWGNQPQYF

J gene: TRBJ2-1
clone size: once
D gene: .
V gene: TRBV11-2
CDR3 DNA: TGTGCCTGCAGCCCCGGGACCCAAACCCACAATGAGCAGTTCTTC
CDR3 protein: CACSPGTQTHNEQFF

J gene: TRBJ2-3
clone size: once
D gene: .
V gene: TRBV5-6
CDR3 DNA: TGTGCCAGCAGCTTGGAGGTAGCCTGGTCCACAGATACGCAGTATTTT
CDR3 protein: CASSLEVAWSTDTQYF

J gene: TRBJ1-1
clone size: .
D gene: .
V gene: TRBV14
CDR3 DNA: TGTGCCAGCAGCCAAGATTGGTCTGAAGCTTTCTTT
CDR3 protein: CASSQDWSEAFF

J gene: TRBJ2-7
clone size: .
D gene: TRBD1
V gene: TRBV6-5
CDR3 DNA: TGTGCCAGCAGTCCCCAGGACAGGGAGCCCGAGCAGTACTTC
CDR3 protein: CASSPQDREPEQYF

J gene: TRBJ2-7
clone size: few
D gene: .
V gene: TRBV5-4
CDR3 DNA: TGTGCCAGCAGCTTGAATGGTTTCTACGAGCAGTACTTC
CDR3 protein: CASSLNGFYEQYF

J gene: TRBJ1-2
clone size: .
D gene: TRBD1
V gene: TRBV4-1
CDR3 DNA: TGCGCCAACAGCCAACATCTGGACAGGGGTGAGACCTTC
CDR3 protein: CANSQHLDRGETF